This TCR beta chain was documented in a study of shared clonotypes between healthy human individuals. The method was immunoSEQ multiplex PCR; TCRdb's version includes in-frame clones alone and lacks a portion of them. The table shows approximately 500,000 clones, with roughly 79% occurring only once. V shed 6 bases and J 3 bases; nucleotides not matched to a gene: 7. This CDR3 has 14 residues. CDR1 and CDR2 from the germline V gene are MRHNA and SNTAGT. This clone was seen only a few times. Other DNA sequences of this sample code for an identical CDR3. The sample comprised PBMCs. This sequence joins TRBV6-4 and TRBJ1-1; 7 bases fit TRBD1. The TCR sequence derives from a woman aged 40-49 years in good health. Some clones in this sample may be carry-over from other donors' samples. CDR3 in amino acids: CASRETGRDTEAFF. In DNA form, the CDR3 reads TGTGCCAGCAGAGAGACAGGGAGGGACACTGAAGCTTTCTTT.